What follows are 15 T cell receptor beta chains derived from one specimen sequenced in a study of shared clonotypes between healthy human individuals. TCRdb's copy holds only in-frame clones and misses some; the assay was immunoSEQ multiplex PCR. Found here are millions of clones, roughly 96% of them singletons; the top ten hold 0.1% to 0.15%. Sequencing was performed on naive CD4+ T cells sorted from blood. Regarding subset: CD45RA+ positively selected. The receptors derive from a man aged 18 to 35 in good health.

J is TRBJ1-1 and V is TRBV2; D call uncertain. Germline-derived CDR1 and CDR2 are SNHLY and FYNNEI. The V end lost 6 bases, the J end lost 2 bases, and 16 bases lay between the germline ends. The CDR3 consists of 15 residues. CDR3 DNA: TGTGCCAGCAGGGCCGGACGGACTCAAAACACTGAAGCTTTCTTT. This encodes CASRAGRTQNTEAFF.

A word on this clone: Other nucleotide sequences in the sample specify the same CDR3. This chain links TRBV6-1 with TRBJ1-2; D uncertain. The ends were cut back, 2 bases at V and 5 bases at J, with 6 bases in the middle. The CDR3 runs to 12 residues. The germline CDR1 and CDR2 sequences are MNHNS and SASEGT. The CDR3 loop reads CASSERGYGYTF. CDR3 sequence (DNA): TGTGCCAGCAGTGAACGAGGATATGGCTACACCTTC.

The chain couples TRBV5-1 to TRBJ1-1, with D uncertain. CDR1 and CDR2 from the germline V gene are SGHRS and YFSETQ. With 4 bases removed from V and 11 bases from J, the gap between germline ends came to 18 bases. The CDR3 has 13 residues. The CDR3 DNA sequence: TGCGCCAGCAGCCCGGACGCCTCCTGGGAGGCTTTCTTT. As protein: CASSPDASWEAFF.

The chain uses TRBV11-2 and TRBJ2-7, with D hard to call. From germline, CDR1 is SGHAT and CDR2 FQNNGV. CDR3 length: 12 residues. The V gene lost 2 bases and the J gene lost 5 bases, with 7 bases spanning the gap. As DNA, the CDR3 is TGTGCCAGCAGCTTAATTAGGAACGAGCAGTACTTC. This gives the protein CASSLIRNEQYF.

The gene calls are TRBV4-3 and TRBJ1-5; D might be TRBD1 (5 bases). V was pared by 4 bases and J by 5 bases, with 12 bases between. This CDR3 contains 14 residues. The germline CDR1 and CDR2 sequences are LGHNA and YSLEER. For the CDR3, the DNA is TGCGCCAGCAGCCTCCGGCGGGGGGATCAGCCCCAGCATTTT. Encoded protein: CASSLRRGDQPQHF.

The chain is built from TRBV7-2 and TRBJ1-5; 8 nucleotides align to TRBD1. The CDR3 spans 19 residues. Germline V gene lookup returns CDR1 SGHTA and CDR2 FQGNSA. The ends lost 3 bases at V and 7 bases at J; junction bases unmatched: 20. The DNA of the CDR3 is TGTGCCAGCAGCTTGACAGGGGCTGGGAGCCCCGGACGTACGCAGCCCCAGCATTTT. Translated, it gives CASSLTGAGSPGRTQPQHF.

The chain recombines TRBV6-1 with TRBJ1-5, with TRBD1 matching 8 bases. The germline V gene encodes CDR1 MNHNS and CDR2 SASEGT. The CDR3 has 16 amino acids. Losses at the gene ends were 4 bases for V and 6 bases for J; bases not matched to a gene: 11. The CDR3 spells CASSGVTGAGGQPQHF. For the CDR3, the DNA is TGTGCCAGCAGTGGTGTGACAGGGGCAGGAGGTCAGCCCCAGCATTTT.

Only one count was recorded for this clone. J is TRBJ1-5 and V is TRBV2; TRBD1 might be the D (6 bases). V shed 6 bases and J shed 7 bases, with 16 bases lying between them. Per the germline V gene, CDR1 is SNHLY and CDR2 is FYNNEI. The CDR3 runs to 14 residues. The CDR3 region is CASRATGSSQPQHF. The CDR3 DNA is TGTGCCAGCAGGGCTACAGGGAGCAGCCAGCCCCAGCATTTT.

The CDR3 is CASTAAGVYGYTF. The CDR3 DNA reads TGTGCCAGCACCGCGGCGGGGGTCTATGGCTACACCTTC. The V call is TRBV25-1, the J call TRBJ1-2; tentative D call: TRBD1 (5 bases). Per germline, CDR1 MGHDK and CDR2 SYGVNS. The CDR3 loop spans 13 amino acids. Between the trimmed V and J ends, which lost 7 bases and 4 bases, there was a span of 13 bases.

The chain links TRBV5-1 to TRBJ2-7; D unresolved. Trimming cost V 2 bases and J 1 base, with 7 bases left between them. This CDR3 contains 13 residues. The germline V gene has CDR1 SGHRS and CDR2 YFSETQ. CDR3 protein: CASSFGVSYEQYF. Here the CDR3 DNA reads TGCGCCAGCAGCTTCGGTGTTTCCTACGAGCAGTACTTC.

V and J are TRBV5-8 and TRBJ1-5, with D hard to call. There are 11 residues in the CDR3. V was pared by 6 bases and J by 9 bases, with 10 bases between. CDR1 is SGHTS, CDR2 YDEGEE, per germline. The CDR3 DNA reads as TGTGCCAGCACTCGCGCCGGGCCCCAGCATTTT. Translating it yields CASTRAGPQHF.

Note on this clone: Other nucleotide sequences from this sample produce the same CDR3. V and J are TRBV5-1 and TRBJ2-5; D remains unclear. Trimming took 0 bases from V and 0 from J, leaving 6 bases between them. The CDR3 contains 14 residues. Germline CDR1 reads SGHRS; CDR2 reads YFSETQ. CDR3 region: CASSLASYQETQYF. Here the CDR3 DNA reads TGCGCCAGCAGCTTGGCGAGTTACCAAGAGACCCAGTACTTC.

J is TRBJ1-2 and V is TRBV7-2; D gene unclear. The germline CDR1 and CDR2 sequences are SGHTA and FQGNSA. CDR3 size: 13 residues. V was shortened by 7 bases and J by 3 bases, with 12 bases between the two germline ends. This CDR3 is CASTHLQDYGYTF. CDR3 bases: TGTGCCAGCACTCATCTCCAGGACTATGGCTACACCTTC.

The CDR3 DNA reads as TGCAGCGTTGCGAAATCGACAGGGCGCACTGAAGCTTTCTTT. It specifies CSVAKSTGRTEAFF. The chain couples TRBV29-1 to TRBJ1-1; TRBD1 matches at 7 bases. V dropped 4 bases and J dropped 4; count of bases not matched to a gene: 9. The CDR3 is 14 amino acids. The germline gives CDR1 SQVTM, CDR2 ANQGSEA.

In DNA form, the CDR3 reads TGTGCCAGCAGGATGGACAGGGGGCACTATGGCTACACCTTC. Translation: CASRMDRGHYGYTF. The gene calls are TRBV28 and TRBJ1-2, with 11 bases identical to TRBD1. Trimming at V came to 6 bases and at J to 3 bases, leaving 3 bases not matched to a gene. CDR1 is MDHEN, CDR2 SYDVKM, per germline. This CDR3 is built from 14 residues.